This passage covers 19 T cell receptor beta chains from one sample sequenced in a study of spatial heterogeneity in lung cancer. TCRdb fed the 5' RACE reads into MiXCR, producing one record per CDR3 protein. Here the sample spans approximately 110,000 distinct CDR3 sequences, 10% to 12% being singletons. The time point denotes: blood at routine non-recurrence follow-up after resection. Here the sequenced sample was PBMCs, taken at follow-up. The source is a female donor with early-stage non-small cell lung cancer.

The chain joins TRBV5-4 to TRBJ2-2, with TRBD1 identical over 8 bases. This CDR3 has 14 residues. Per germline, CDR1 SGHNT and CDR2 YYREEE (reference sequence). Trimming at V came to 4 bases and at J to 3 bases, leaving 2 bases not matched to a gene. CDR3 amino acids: CASSDRGDTGELFF. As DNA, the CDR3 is TGTGCCAGCAGCGACAGGGGCGACACCGGGGAGCTGTTTTTT.

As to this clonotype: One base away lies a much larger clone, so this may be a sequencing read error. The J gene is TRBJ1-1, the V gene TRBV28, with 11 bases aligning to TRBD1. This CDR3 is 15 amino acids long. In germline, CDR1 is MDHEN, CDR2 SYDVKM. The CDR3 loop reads CVSSTSGTGGSGAFF. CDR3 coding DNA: TGTGTCAGCAGCACGTCCGGGACAGGGGGATCGGGAGCTTTCTTT.

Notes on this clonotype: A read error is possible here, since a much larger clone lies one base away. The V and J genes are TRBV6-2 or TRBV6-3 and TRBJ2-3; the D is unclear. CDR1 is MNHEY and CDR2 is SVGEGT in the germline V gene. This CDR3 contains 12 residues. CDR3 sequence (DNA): TGTGTCAGCAGCCCTAGCACAGATACGCAGTATTTT. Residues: CVSSPSTDTQYF.

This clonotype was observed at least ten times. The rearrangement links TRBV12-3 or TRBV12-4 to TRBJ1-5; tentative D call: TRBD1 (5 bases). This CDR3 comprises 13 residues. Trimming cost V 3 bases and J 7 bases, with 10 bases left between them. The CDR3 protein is CASSFHGGQPQHF. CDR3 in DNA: TGTGCCAGCAGTTTTCACGGGGGGCAGCCCCAGCATTTT.

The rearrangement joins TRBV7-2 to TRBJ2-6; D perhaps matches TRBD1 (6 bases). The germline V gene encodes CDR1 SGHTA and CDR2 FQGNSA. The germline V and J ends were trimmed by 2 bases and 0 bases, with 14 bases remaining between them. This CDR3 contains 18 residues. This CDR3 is CASSLRSGAHSGANVLTF. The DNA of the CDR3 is TGTGCCAGCAGCTTAAGGTCAGGGGCTCACTCTGGGGCCAACGTCCTGACTTTC.

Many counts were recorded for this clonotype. Written as DNA, the CDR3 is TGTGCCAGCAGTCAAACCGTGGGACTAGCGGGAGTAGATACGCAGTATTTT. Amino acid sequence: CASSQTVGLAGVDTQYF. The chain couples TRBV6-6 to TRBJ2-3; 14 bases are a match to TRBD2. The CDR3 totals 17 residues. Germline loops: CDR1 MNHNY, CDR2 SVGAGI (reference sequence). V dropped 5 bases and J dropped 5; count of bases not matched to a gene: 9.

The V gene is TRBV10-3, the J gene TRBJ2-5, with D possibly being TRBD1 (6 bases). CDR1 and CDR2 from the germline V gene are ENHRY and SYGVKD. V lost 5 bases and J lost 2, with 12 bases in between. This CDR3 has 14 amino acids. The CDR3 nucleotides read TGTGCCATCAGTTTCCAGGGGACACAAGAGACCCAGTACTTC. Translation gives CAISFQGTQETQYF.

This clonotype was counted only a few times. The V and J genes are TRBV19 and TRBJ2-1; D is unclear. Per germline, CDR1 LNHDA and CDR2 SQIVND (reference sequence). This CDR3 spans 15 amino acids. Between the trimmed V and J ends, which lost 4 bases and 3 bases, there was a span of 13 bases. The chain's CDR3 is CASSRVGAVYNEQFF. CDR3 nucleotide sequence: TGTGCCAGTAGTAGGGTCGGAGCCGTCTACAATGAGCAGTTCTTC.

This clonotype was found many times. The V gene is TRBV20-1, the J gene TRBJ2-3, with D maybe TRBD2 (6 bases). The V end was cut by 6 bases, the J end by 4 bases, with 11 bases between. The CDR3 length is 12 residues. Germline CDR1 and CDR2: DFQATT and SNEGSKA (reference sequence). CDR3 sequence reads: CSAGGRADTQYF. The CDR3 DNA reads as TGCAGTGCGGGGGGAAGGGCAGATACGCAGTATTTT.

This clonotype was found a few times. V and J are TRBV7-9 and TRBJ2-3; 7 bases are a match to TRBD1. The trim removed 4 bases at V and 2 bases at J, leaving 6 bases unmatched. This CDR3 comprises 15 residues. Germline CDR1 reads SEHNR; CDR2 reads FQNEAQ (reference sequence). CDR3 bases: TGTGCCAGCAGCTCGACAGGGTACCTCACAGATACGCAGTATTTT. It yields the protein CASSSTGYLTDTQYF.

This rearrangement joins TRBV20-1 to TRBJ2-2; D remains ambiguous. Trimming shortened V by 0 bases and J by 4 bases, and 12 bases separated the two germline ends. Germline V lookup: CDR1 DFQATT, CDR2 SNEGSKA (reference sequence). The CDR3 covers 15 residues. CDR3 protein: CSARDPRSRTGELFF. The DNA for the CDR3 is TGCAGTGCTAGAGATCCCCGAAGCCGCACCGGGGAGCTGTTTTTT.

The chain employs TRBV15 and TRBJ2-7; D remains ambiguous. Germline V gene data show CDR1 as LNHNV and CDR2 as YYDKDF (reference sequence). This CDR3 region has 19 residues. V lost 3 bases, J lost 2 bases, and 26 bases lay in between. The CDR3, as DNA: TGTGCCACCAGCAGTGAAATCGGAATCGCCGCAGGCCGGCCCTACGAGCAGTACTTC. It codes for CATSSEIGIAAGRPYEQYF.

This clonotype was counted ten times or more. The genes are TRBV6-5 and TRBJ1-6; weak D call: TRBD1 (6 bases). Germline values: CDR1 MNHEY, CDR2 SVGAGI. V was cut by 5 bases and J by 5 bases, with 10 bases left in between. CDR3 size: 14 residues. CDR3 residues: CASSQDRDNSPLHF. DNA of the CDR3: TGTGCCAGCAGTCAGGACAGAGATAATTCACCCCTCCACTTT.

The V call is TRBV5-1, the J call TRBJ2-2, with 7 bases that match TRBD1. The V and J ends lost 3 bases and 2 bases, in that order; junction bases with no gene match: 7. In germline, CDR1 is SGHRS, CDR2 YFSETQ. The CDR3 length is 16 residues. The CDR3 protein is CASSWGRDSNTGELFF. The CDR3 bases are TGCGCCAGCAGCTGGGGCCGGGACAGCAACACCGGGGAGCTGTTTTTT.

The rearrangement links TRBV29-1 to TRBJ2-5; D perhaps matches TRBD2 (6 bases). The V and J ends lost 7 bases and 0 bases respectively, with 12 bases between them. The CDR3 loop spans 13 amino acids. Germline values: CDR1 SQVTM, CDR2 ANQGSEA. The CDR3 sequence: CSATGAHQETQYF. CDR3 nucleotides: TGCAGCGCGACGGGAGCACACCAAGAGACCCAGTACTTC. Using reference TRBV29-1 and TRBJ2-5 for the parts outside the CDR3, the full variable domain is SAVISQKPSRDICQRGTSLTIQCQVDSQVTMMFWYRQQPGQSLTLIATANQGSEATYESGFVIDKFPISRPNLTFSTLTVSNMSPEDSSIYLCSATGAHQETQYFGPGTRLLVL.

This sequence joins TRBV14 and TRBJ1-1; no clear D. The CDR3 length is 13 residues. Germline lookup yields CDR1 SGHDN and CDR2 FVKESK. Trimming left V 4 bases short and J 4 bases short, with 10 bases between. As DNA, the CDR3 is TGTGCCAGCAGCCTCTCCCGGGGCACTGAAGCTTTCTTT. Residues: CASSLSRGTEAFF.

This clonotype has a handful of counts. In DNA, the CDR3 is TGCAGTGCTAGACAGACAGGCGGCTATTTGATAAACACTGAAGCTTTCTTT. Protein sequence: CSARQTGGYLINTEAFF. The chain couples TRBV20-1 to TRBJ1-1, with D perhaps TRBD1 (6 bases). CDR3 length equals 17 residues. Germline CDR1 and CDR2: DFQATT and SNEGSKA (reference sequence). With 2 bases removed from V and 2 bases from J, the gap between germline ends came to 21 bases.

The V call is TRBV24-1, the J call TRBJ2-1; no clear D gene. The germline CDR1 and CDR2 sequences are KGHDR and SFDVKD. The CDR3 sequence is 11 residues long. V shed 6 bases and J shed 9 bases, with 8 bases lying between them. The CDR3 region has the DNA TGTGCCACCAGTTTGAATAGTGAGCAGTTCTTC. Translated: CATSLNSEQFF.

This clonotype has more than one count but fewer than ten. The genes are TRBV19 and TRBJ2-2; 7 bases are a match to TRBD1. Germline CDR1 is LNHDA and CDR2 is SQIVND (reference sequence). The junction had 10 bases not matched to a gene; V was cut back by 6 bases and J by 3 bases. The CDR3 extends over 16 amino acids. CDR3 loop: CASRPYRGRDTGELFF. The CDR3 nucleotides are TGTGCCAGTAGGCCCTACAGGGGACGTGACACCGGGGAGCTGTTTTTT.